The clone carrying this T cell receptor (beta chain) was detected once. Its antigen is as yet unknown. The protocol was immunoSEQ multiplex PCR, while the TCRdb copy is restricted to in-frame clones and leaves out a portion. The sample lists about 28,000 clones, less than 95% occurring once. These data originate in a study of T cells in localized non-small cell lung cancer. Study conclusions and caveats: Heterogeneity is still possible, as just one tumor region was sequenced. Uninvolved adjacent lung showed peak T cell clonality, exceeding tumor. Longer overall survival associated with higher blood T cell density; shorter survival with higher adjacent-lung clonality.

Germline V gene data show CDR1 as SGHRS and CDR2 as YFSETQ. V lost 3 bases to trimming and J lost 4 bases, with 18 bases between them. The CDR3 contains 16 residues. This sample comprised peripheral blood, obtained before any cancer treatment. The TCR was taken from a woman between 35 and 75 years old with stage I lung adenocarcinoma. This chain connects TRBV5-1 to TRBJ2-3, with D uncertain. CDR3: CASSSTRPRAADTQYF. DNA of the CDR3: TGCGCCAGCAGCTCCACGAGGCCCCGGGCGGCAGATACGCAGTATTTT.